This is a list of T cell receptor beta chains from one sample in a study of T cell responses to AZD1222 COVID-19 vaccine. Data came from immunoSEQ multiplex PCR; TCRdb stores just in-frame clones and leaves some out. The data contain 150,000 or so clones, around 90% of them singletons. The input for sequencing was peripheral blood, taken on day 0 of AZD1222 vaccination. Receptor source: an adult in good health. Both conserved end residues are part of each CDR3. The order of the fields is D gene, J gene, V gene, clone size, CDR3 DNA, CDR3 protein. A D gene is named only where the DNA matches it firmly. Size is stated for part of the rows, as once, few or many counts, or as a class when the clone is expanded.

NA TRBJ1-1 TRBV24-1 NA TGTGCCACCAGTGATGGATCCGGGATGAACACTGAAGCTTTCTTT CATSDGSGMNTEAFF
NA TRBJ2-2 TRBV6-5 once TGTGCCAGCAGTTACTCCTTGGACAGGGAGCTGTTTTTT CASSYSLDRELFF
NA TRBJ2-5 TRBV6-5 NA TGTGCCAGCAGTTACCACGGGGGTAGGGCGATGGTGACCCAGTACTTC CASSYHGGRAMVTQYF
NA TRBJ1-1 TRBV29-1 few TGCAGCGTCCCAAGGTCAGGGTGGGCAAATGAAGCTTTCTTT CSVPRSGWANEAFF
NA TRBJ1-5 TRBV7-2 once TGTGCCAGCAGCTTATCGGGGTATAGCAATCAGCCCCAGCATTTT CASSLSGYSNQPQHF
TRBD2 TRBJ2-1 TRBV6-1 once TGTGCCAGCAGTGAGGAGCGGGACTACAATGAGCAGTTCTTC CASSEERDYNEQFF
NA TRBJ1-6 TRBV6-2/TRBV6-3 once TGTGCCAGCAGTTACGGGGTACATCTGGGTTCACCCCTCCACTTT CASSYGVHLGSPLHF
NA TRBJ1-1 TRBV24-1 NA TGTGCCACCAGTGGTCGAGGTGGGAACACTGAAGCTTTCTTT CATSGRGGNTEAFF
NA TRBJ2-1 TRBV7-3 NA TGTGCCAGCAGCGCCGGGACGTCGCCCTACAATGAGCAGTTCTTC CASSAGTSPYNEQFF
NA TRBJ1-3 TRBV20-1 NA TGCAGAGACGGAAACACCATATATTTT CRDGNTIYF
TRBD1 TRBJ1-5 TRBV4-2 NA TGTGCCAGCAGCCAAGCCCCGACAGGGGTGGAGGGCAATCAGCCCCAGCATTTT CASSQAPTGVEGNQPQHF
NA TRBJ2-5 TRBV7-2 NA TGTGCCAGCAGCTTAGATTTGCTGGGACAAGAGACCCAGTACTTC CASSLDLLGQETQYF
TRBD2 TRBJ2-2 TRBV4-2 NA TGTGCCAGCAGCCGGGGACTAGCGGGACTCACCGGGGAGCTGTTTTTT CASSRGLAGLTGELFF
NA TRBJ2-6 TRBV6-5 NA TGTGCCAGCAGTTACTCGAGAATAGCTGGGGCCAACGTCCTGACTTTC CASSYSRIAGANVLTF
TRBD2 TRBJ2-3 TRBV24-1 NA TGTGCCACCAGTGAGCCGACTAGCGGGGGAATCACAGATACGCAGTATTTT CATSEPTSGGITDTQYF
NA TRBJ2-3 TRBV29-1 NA TGCAGCGTTGTTCTAACAGATACGCAGTATTTT CSVVLTDTQYF
TRBD2 TRBJ2-5 TRBV19 NA TGTGCCAGTAGTACCGGGACTAGCGGGAGGGGAGAGACCCAGTACTTC CASSTGTSGRGETQYF
TRBD2 TRBJ2-7 TRBV4-3 NA TGCGCCAGCAGCCAAGATCAGAGAGGGCCTAGCGGGAGGGCCGGCGGCGAGCAGTACTTC CASSQDQRGPSGRAGGEQYF
NA TRBJ1-1 TRBV15 NA TGTGCCACCAGCAGAGATCAGGAGACTGAAGCTTTCTTT CATSRDQETEAFF
TRBD2 TRBJ2-7 TRBV6-5 once TGTGCCAGCTCATCCCCGGGACTAGCGACCTACGAGCAGTACTTC CASSSPGLATYEQYF
NA TRBJ2-1 TRBV5-6 NA TGTGCCAGCAGCTTACTAGGGGGTGGGAGCTCCTACAATGAGCAGTTCTTC CASSLLGGGSSYNEQFF
NA TRBJ1-2 TRBV27 NA TGTGCCAGCAGCCTAGGACAGACAGACTATGGCTACACCTTC CASSLGQTDYGYTF
NA TRBJ2-2 TRBV7-9 NA TGTGCCAGCACCGACTATAACACCGGGGAGCTGTTTTTT CASTDYNTGELFF
NA TRBJ1-5 TRBV19 once TGTGCCAGTAGTATCGGTGGAGTCTTGTCTCAGCCCCAGCATTTT CASSIGGVLSQPQHF
NA TRBJ1-1 TRBV14 NA TGTGCCAGCAGCCAAGGAGGGATCACTGAAGCTTTCTTT CASSQGGITEAFF
NA TRBJ2-2 TRBV7-2 NA TGTGCCAGCAGCTTCTTCGGGGTGCCCGGGGAGCTGTTTTTT CASSFFGVPGELFF
TRBD1 TRBJ2-7 TRBV25-1 NA TGTGCCAGCAGTGGAAGGCTAGGGACAGGGTCCTACGAGCAGTACTTC CASSGRLGTGSYEQYF
TRBD1 TRBJ1-6 TRBV2 few TGTGCCAGCAGTGAAACAGGGGGAGTCCTCCACTTT CASSETGGVLHF
NA TRBJ1-2 TRBV5-5 NA TGTGCCAGCAGCTTGTCCCAGGGGAGCTATGGCTACACCTTC CASSLSQGSYGYTF
NA TRBJ2-7 TRBV3-1/TRBV3-2 once TGTGCCAGCAGCCAAGGGGGCAATCCAGGATACGAGCAGTACTTC CASSQGGNPGYEQYF
NA TRBJ2-3 TRBV27 NA TGTGCCAGCAGTAAGGTTCCAGATACGCAGTATTTT CASSKVPDTQYF
TRBD2 TRBJ2-1 TRBV27 NA TGTGCCAGCAGCCCACTAGCGGGGGGAACCAATGAGCAGTTCTTC CASSPLAGGTNEQFF
NA TRBJ2-6 TRBV2 NA TGTGCCAGCAAAGGGGCGGGCAACAAGGCTGGGGCCAACGTCCTGACTTTC CASKGAGNKAGANVLTF
NA TRBJ1-2 TRBV19 NA TGTGCCAGTAAGAGAGCTAACTATGGCTACACCTTC CASKRANYGYTF
NA TRBJ1-6 TRBV3-1/TRBV3-2 NA TGTGCCAGCAGCACCTCTTGGACGGGAGGGGATTCACCCCTCCACTTT CASSTSWTGGDSPLHF
TRBD1 TRBJ1-3 TRBV29-1 NA TGCAGCGCTGGACAGGGAGGAAACACCACATATTTT CSAGQGGNTTYF
NA TRBJ2-7 TRBV4-3 NA TGCGCCAGCAGCCAAGAGGTGTGGAGGGGAACATCCTACGAGCAGTACTTC CASSQEVWRGTSYEQYF
NA TRBJ2-7 TRBV6-2/TRBV6-3 NA TGTGCCAGCAGCCCCTATTCCGCCTCCTACGAGCAGTACTTC CASSPYSASYEQYF
TRBD1 TRBJ1-5 TRBV7-8 NA TGTGCCAGCAGCTTAGCCCCCGGGACAGGGAATAGCAATCAGCCCCAGCATTTT CASSLAPGTGNSNQPQHF
NA TRBJ2-3 TRBV7-9 NA TGTGCCAGCAGCCGCCACTCCGCCGAGACGCAGTATTTT CASSRHSAETQYF
NA TRBJ2-7 TRBV5-1 NA TGCGCCAGCAGCACCGGGACAAACTCCTACGAGCAGTACTTC CASSTGTNSYEQYF
NA TRBJ2-3 TRBV4-2 NA TGTGCCAGCAGCCAAGACAGGGAAGCGGGCACAGATACGCAGTATTTT CASSQDREAGTDTQYF
NA TRBJ2-5 TRBV5-1 NA TGCGCCAGCAGCATGTCGGGATTCCTGGAGACCCAGTACTTC CASSMSGFLETQYF
TRBD2 TRBJ2-1 TRBV6-6 NA TGTGCCAGCAGTTACAGGGGAGGGTATGAGCAGTTCTTC CASSYRGGYEQFF
NA TRBJ1-1 TRBV27 NA TGTGCCAGCAGTTTATATCCGGGGCTAACTGAAGCTTTCTTT CASSLYPGLTEAFF